This T cell receptor beta chain was sequenced for a study of metastatic and nonmetastatic thyroid tumors. Study details: Thyroid patients, malignant and benign, had repertoires compared across blood and tumor or nodule tissue. Study outcomes and limitations: In blood and tumor, TCR beta diversity was reportedly significantly higher in malignant thyroid tumors than in benign nodules.

TCRdb used MiXCR to call clones anew from the PCR reads. This repertoire shows tens of thousands of clones, approximately 12% found once; its top ten account for roughly 10%. Ten or more counts support this clone. Its antigen remains unknown. This CDR3 is built from 15 residues. Germline V gene sequence: CDR1 MNHNS, CDR2 SASEGT. The V and J ends lost 10 bases and 4 bases, in that order; junction bases with no gene match: 14. All patients were treatment-naive before thyroid surgery. This receptor was obtained from a female donor with papillary thyroid cancer or a benign thyroid nodule (not recorded which). Some clones in this sample may be carry-over from other donors' samples. V is TRBV6-1 and J is TRBJ2-5; 8 nucleotides match TRBD2. Specimen: tumor tissue. CDR3 region: CATKLMAGGSETQYF. CDR3 coding DNA: TGTGCCACAAAGCTAATGGCGGGAGGTTCAGAGACCCAGTACTTC.